This T cell receptor beta chain was found in a study of shared clonotypes between healthy human individuals. Study context: Participating donors consisted of two women and a few men aged 18 to 49. Findings and caveats of the study: The study generally estimated greater richness for naive than memory subsets. An expected dependence of interdonor clonotype sharing on sequencing depth was noted.

Libraries were prepared by immunoSEQ multiplex PCR; TCRdb keeps only in-frame clonotypes and omits some of them. The sample carries roughly 2.4 million clones, 90% to 97% recorded once. Recent acute infections and vaccinations were absent in the healthy HIV-negative adult donors. Concerning this clone itself: No antigen is known for it.

Sequenced input: naive CD4+ T cells sorted from blood. Described subset: CD45RA+ positively selected. This TCR was recovered from a man aged 18 to 30 in good health.

The CDR3 nucleotides read TGTGCCAGCAACCGCCTAGCGAACTCCTACGAGCAGTACTTC. Its translation: CASNRLANSYEQYF. The rearrangement joins TRBV11-2 to TRBJ2-7; D possibly corresponds to TRBD2 (6 bases). Trimming shortened V by 7 bases and J by 0 bases, and 13 bases separated the two germline ends. Germline V CDR1 and CDR2: SGHAT, FQNNGV. The CDR3 is 14 amino acids.